This T cell receptor (beta chain) was documented in a study of tumour-infiltrating T cells in Burkitt lymphoma. Overall study: The Burkitt lymphoma cohort spanned all epidemiological subtypes. Survival, overall and progression-free, tracked with productive clonality. Overall study results and limits: Many Burkitt lymphoma patients shared several public clonotypes.

Trimming removed 5 bases at V and 0 bases at J, with 7 bases between. Germline V lookup: CDR1 MNHEY, CDR2 SMNVEV (reference sequence). The CDR3 has 13 residues. For this clone: Its antigen is unidentified.

TCRdb keeps only in-frame clones here, not all; method: immunoSEQ multiplex PCR. The sample consists of nearly 3,000 clones, approximately 14% of them appearing once. The V call is TRBV27, the J call TRBJ1-1, with unresolved D. This receptor was obtained from a human donor with Burkitt lymphoma. Specimen: tumor tissue. The CDR3 DNA reads TGTGCCAGCAGTCCGTTATTGAACACTGAAGCTTTCTTT. It yields the protein CASSPLLNTEAFF.